This T cell receptor (beta chain) was sequenced during a study of blood T cell repertoires in COVID-19. As for the study in general: PBMCs, B-cell-depleted T cells, or T cells provided the cDNA or gDNA that made up the material.

V lost 4 bases and J lost 7; bases outside the gene matches: 8. This CDR3 has 17 amino acids. Germline V gene sequence: CDR1 SGHRS, CDR2 YFSETQ. In the authors' workflow: For nucleated cells, counts were estimated from reference gene primer amplification. Sequencing used immunoSEQ multiplex PCR; TCRdb keeps in-frame clones, though not all of them. V and J calls and clone size are those listed in that table; D and trimming were worked out from the DNA. The profile shows roughly 230,000 clones, around 82% of them singletons. Those who participated ranged in age from roughly 18 to 90 years and resided in 20 to 30 US areas. Participant-reported clinical history was the basis for cohort assignment.

The source material was PBMCs or T cells enriched from blood (not recorded which). V and J are TRBV5-1 and TRBJ2-4; 16 bases are shared with TRBD2. This sequence was found in a man aged 50 or older who had recovered from COVID-19. CDR3 loop: CASSGGTSGGAGNIQYF. The CDR3 coding sequence is TGCGCCAGCAGCGGAGGGACTAGCGGGGGGGCCGGGAACATTCAGTACTTC. Full variable domain (remainder filled in from reference TRBV5-1 and TRBJ2-4): KAGVTQTPRYLIKTRGQQVTLSCSPISGHRSVSWYQQTPGQGLQFLFEYFSETQRNKGNFPGRFSGRQFSNSRSEMNVSTLELGDSALYLCASSGGTSGGAGNIQYFGAGTRLSVL.